This T cell receptor (beta chain) appears in the sequencing data of a study of beta chain features in type 1 diabetes. Study-wide context: Examined across all samples were over 85 million sorted cells. Findings and limits, study-wide: TCRB CDR3 length was moderately but significantly reduced in all four CD4+ subsets of Type 1 diabetes patients. cDNA-based reads could over-represent cells with high TCR expression.

CD4+ naive, central memory, regulatory and stem cell-like memory cells were sorted via CD45RO/CCR7/CD25/CD127/CD95/CD27. Post-sort purity exceeded 95% for all sorted populations. V was pared by 2 bases and J by 7 bases, with 13 bases between. This CDR3 contains 13 residues. Germline CDR1 GTSNPN, CDR2 SVGIG (reference sequence). Isolated RNA was reverse transcribed in full, so expressed TCRB transcripts were sequenced. The table came from immunoSEQ multiplex PCR; TCRdb's copy has only in-frame clones and leaves some out. Here the sample spans some 240,000 clones, more than 15% being singletons. This clone was seen a handful of times. Its specificity is unknown.

This receptor was taken from a man aged 30 to 39 with type 1 diabetes. This chain links TRBV30 with TRBJ2-3; a weak D match, TRBD2 (6 bases). The specimen was naive CD4+ T cells from blood. For the CDR3, the DNA is TGTGCCTGGAGTTTGGGGAGGAGAAATACGCAGTATTTT. Its protein product is CAWSLGRRNTQYF.